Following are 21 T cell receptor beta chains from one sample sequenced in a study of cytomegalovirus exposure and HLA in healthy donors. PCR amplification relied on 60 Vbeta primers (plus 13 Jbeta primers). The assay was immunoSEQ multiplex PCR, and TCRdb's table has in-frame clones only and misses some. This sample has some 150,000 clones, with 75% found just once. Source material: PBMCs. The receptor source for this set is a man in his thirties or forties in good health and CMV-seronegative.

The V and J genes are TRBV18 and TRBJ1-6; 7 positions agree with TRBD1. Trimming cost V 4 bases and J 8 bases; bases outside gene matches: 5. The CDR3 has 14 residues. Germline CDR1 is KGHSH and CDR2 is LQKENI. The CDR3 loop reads CASSRSRGDSPLHF. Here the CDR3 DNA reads TGTGCCAGCTCACGGAGCAGGGGGGATTCACCCCTCCACTTT.

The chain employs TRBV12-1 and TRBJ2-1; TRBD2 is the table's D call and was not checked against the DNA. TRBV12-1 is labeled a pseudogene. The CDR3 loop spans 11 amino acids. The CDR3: CASIKRTPQFF. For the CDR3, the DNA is TGTGCCAGCATTAAGCGGACTCCGCAGTTCTTC.

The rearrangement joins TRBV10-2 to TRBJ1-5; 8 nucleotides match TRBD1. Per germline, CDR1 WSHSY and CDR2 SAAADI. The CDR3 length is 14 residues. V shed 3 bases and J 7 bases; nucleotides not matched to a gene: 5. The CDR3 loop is CASSETGGYQPQHF. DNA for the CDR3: TGCGCCAGCAGTGAAACAGGGGGTTACCAGCCCCAGCATTTT.

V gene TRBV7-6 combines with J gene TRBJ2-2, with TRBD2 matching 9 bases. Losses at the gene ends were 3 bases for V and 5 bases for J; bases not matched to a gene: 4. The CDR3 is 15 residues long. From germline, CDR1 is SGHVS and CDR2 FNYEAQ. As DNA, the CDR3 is TGTGCCAGCAGCTTCGCGGGGGGGCAAACCGGGGAGCTGTTTTTT. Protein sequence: CASSFAGGQTGELFF.

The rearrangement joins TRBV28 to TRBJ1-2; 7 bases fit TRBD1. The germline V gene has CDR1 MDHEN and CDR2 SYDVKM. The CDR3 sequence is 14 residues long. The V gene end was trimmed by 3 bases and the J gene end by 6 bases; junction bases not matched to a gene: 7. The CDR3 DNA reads TGTGCCAGCAGTTTCCTCCAGGGGGTTGATGGCTACACCTTC. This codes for CASSFLQGVDGYTF.

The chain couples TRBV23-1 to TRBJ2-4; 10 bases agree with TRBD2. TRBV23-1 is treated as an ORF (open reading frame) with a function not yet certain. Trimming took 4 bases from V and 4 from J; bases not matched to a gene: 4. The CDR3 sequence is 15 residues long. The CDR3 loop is CASSLPGLAKNIQYF. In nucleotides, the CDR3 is TGCGCCAGCAGTCTACCGGGACTAGCGAAAAACATTCAGTACTTC.

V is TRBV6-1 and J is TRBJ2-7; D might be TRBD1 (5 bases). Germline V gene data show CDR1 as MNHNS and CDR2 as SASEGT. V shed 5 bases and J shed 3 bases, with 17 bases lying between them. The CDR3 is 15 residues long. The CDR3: CASSLGAAFYYEQYF. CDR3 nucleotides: TGTGCCAGCAGTTTAGGGGCGGCCTTTTACTACGAGCAGTACTTC.

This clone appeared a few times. CDR3 sequence (DNA): TGTGCCAGCACTAGGACAGGGGGGATCTATGGCTACACCTTC. Translating gives CASTRTGGIYGYTF. The chain is built from TRBV2 and TRBJ1-2; 10 nucleotides match TRBD1. This CDR3 comprises 14 residues. Germline loops: CDR1 SNHLY, CDR2 FYNNEI. Losses at the gene ends were 7 bases for V and 4 bases for J; bases not matched to a gene: 6.

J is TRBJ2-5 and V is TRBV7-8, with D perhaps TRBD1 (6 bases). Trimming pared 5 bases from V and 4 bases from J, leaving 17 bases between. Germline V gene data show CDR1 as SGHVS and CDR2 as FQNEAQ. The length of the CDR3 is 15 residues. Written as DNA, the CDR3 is TGTGCCAGCAGCCCGGGACACCAGGGTACAGAGACCCAGTACTTC. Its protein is CASSPGHQGTETQYF.

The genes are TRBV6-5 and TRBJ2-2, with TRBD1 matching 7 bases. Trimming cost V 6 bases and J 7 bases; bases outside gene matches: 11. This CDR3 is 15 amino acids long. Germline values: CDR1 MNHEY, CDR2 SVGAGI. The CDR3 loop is CASRGGRGRSGELFF. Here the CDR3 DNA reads TGTGCCAGCAGAGGGGGCAGGGGTAGGAGCGGGGAGCTGTTTTTT.

Written as DNA, the CDR3 is TGTGCCTGGAGTGTATCTGGGGCCATAGGGGGTGAAAAACTGTTTTTT. Amino acid sequence: CAWSVSGAIGGEKLFF. V usage is TRBV30 and J usage is TRBJ1-4, with TRBD1 as a possible D gene (6 bases). Germline loops: CDR1 GTSNPN, CDR2 SVGIG (reference sequence). Trimming shortened V by 0 bases and J by 7 bases, and 18 bases separated the two germline ends. The CDR3 contains 16 residues.

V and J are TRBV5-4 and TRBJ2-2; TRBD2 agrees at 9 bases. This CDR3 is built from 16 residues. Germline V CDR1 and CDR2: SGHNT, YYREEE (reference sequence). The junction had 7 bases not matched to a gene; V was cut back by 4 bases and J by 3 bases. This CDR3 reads CASSPSAGGDTGELFF. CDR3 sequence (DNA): TGTGCCAGCAGCCCGTCTGCGGGAGGGGACACCGGGGAGCTGTTTTTT.

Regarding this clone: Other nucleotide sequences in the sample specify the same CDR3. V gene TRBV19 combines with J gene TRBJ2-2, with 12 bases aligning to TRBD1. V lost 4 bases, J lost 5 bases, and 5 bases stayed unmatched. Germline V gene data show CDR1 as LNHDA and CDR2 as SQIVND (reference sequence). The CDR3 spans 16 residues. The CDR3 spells CASSRGQGAGTGELFF. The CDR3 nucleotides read TGTGCCAGTAGTAGGGGACAGGGGGCAGGGACCGGGGAGCTGTTTTTT.

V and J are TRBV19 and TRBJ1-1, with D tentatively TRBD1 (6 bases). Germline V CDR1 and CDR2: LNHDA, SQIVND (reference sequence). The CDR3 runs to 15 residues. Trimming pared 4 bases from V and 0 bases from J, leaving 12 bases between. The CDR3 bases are TGTGCCAGTAGTACAGGACAGTACTTGAACACTGAAGCTTTCTTT. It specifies CASSTGQYLNTEAFF.

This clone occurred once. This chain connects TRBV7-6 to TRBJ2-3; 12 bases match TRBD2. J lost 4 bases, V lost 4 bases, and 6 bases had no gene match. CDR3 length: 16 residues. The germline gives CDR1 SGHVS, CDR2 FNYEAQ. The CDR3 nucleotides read TGTGCCAGCAGCTCCAAGACTAGCGGGGGAGCAGATACGCAGTATTTT. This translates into CASSSKTSGGADTQYF.

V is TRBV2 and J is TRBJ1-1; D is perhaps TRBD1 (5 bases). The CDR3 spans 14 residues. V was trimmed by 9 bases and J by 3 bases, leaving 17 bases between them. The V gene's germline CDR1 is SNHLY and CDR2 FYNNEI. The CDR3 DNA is TGTGCCAGGAGGACCCGGGGGAGGGACACTGAAGCTTTCTTT. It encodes CARRTRGRDTEAFF.

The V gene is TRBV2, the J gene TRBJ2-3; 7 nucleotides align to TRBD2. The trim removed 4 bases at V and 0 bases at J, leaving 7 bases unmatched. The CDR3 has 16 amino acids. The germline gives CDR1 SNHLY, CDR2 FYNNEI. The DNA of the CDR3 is TGTGCCAGCAGTGGATACGGGGGGTCCAGCACAGATACGCAGTATTTT. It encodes CASSGYGGSSTDTQYF.

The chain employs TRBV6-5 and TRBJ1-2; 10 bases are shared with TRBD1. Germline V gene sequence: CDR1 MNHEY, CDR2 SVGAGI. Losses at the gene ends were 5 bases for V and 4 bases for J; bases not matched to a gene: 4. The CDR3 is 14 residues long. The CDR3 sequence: CASSATGGAYGYTF. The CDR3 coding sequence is TGTGCCAGCAGTGCGACAGGGGGCGCCTATGGCTACACCTTC.

CDR3 DNA: TGCGCCAGCAGCCAAACCGAACAGGGATATGGCTACACCTTC. Translated, it gives CASSQTEQGYGYTF. The V gene is TRBV4-1, the J gene TRBJ1-2, with D perhaps TRBD1 (6 bases). With 2 bases removed from V and 5 bases from J, the gap between germline ends came to 12 bases. Per germline, CDR1 MGHRA and CDR2 YSYEKL. This CDR3 spans 14 amino acids.

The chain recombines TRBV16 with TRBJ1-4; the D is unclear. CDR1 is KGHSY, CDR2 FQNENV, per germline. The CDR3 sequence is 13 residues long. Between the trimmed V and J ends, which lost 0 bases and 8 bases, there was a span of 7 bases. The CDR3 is CASSQSTWEKLFF. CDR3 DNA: TGTGCCAGCAGCCAATCCACTTGGGAAAAACTGTTTTTT. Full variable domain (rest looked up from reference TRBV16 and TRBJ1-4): GEEVAQTPKHLVRGEGQKAKLYCAPIKGHSYVFWYQQVLKNEFKFLISFQNENVFDETGMPKERFSAKCLPNSPCSLEIQATKLEDSAVYFCASSQSTWEKLFFGSGTQLSVL.

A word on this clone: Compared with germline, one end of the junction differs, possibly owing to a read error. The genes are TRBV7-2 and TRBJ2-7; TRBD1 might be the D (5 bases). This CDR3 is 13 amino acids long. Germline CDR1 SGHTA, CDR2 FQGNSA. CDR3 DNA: TGTGCCAGCAGCTTACCAGGGTCCTCCGAGCAGTACTTC. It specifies CASSLPGSSEQYF.